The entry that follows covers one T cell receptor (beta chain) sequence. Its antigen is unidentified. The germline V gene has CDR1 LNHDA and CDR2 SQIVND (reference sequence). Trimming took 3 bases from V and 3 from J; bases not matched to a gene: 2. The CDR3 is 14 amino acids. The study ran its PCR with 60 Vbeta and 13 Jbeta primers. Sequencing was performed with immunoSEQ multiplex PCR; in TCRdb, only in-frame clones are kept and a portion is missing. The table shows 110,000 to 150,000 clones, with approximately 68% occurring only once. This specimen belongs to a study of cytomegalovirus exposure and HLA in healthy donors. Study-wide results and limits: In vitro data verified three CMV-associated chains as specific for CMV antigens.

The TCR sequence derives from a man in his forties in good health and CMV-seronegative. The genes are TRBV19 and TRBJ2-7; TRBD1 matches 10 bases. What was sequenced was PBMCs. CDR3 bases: TGTGCCAGTAGTATCCGGGACAGGGGCTACGAGCAGTACTTC. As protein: CASSIRDRGYEQYF.